These T cell receptor beta chains were read from a single sample in a study of blood T cell repertoires in COVID-19. Only in-frame clones appear in the TCRdb table, and some are missing; sequencing was by immunoSEQ multiplex PCR. The data hold fewer than 250,000 clones, with 83% observed a single time. Sequenced input: peripheral blood. All receptors come from a woman in her 40s with active or convalescent COVID-19. Each CDR3 is given with its conserved first and last residue. A D gene is named only where the DNA matches it firmly. Size is omitted from some rows. Given values are once, few, many or a class for expanded clones.

clone_size,v_call,d_call,j_call,cdr3_aa,cdr3_nt
NA,TRBV5-4,TRBD1,TRBJ1-2,CASRPRDRNYGYTF,TGTGCCAGCAGGCCCCGGGACAGGAACTATGGCTACACCTTC
NA,TRBV27,TRBD1,TRBJ1-1,CASSLSDRGKAFF,TGTGCCAGCAGTTTATCGGACAGGGGCAAAGCTTTCTTT
NA,TRBV5-6,TRBD1,TRBJ2-5,CASSWTQGIQETQYF,TGTGCCAGCAGCTGGACACAGGGGATCCAAGAGACCCAGTACTTC
NA,TRBV11-2,TRBD1,TRBJ2-7,CASRVTGGYEQYF,TGTGCCAGCCGGGTAACAGGGGGCTACGAGCAGTACTTC
NA,TRBV5-6,TRBD1,TRBJ1-1,CASSPLTGITEAFF,TGTGCCAGCAGCCCGCTGACAGGGATCACTGAAGCTTTCTTT
NA,TRBV25-1,NA,TRBJ1-1,CASSEYHSYYTEAFF,TGTGCCAGCAGTGAATATCACAGCTACTACACTGAAGCTTTCTTT
NA,TRBV28,TRBD1,TRBJ2-7,CASRLPGQQDNEQYF,TGTGCCAGCAGGCTACCGGGACAGCAGGACAACGAGCAGTACTTC
NA,TRBV6-5,TRBD1,TRBJ2-7,CASSYGQGAGEQYF,TGTGCCAGCAGTTATGGGCAGGGGGCGGGGGAGCAGTACTTC
NA,TRBV4-3,TRBD2,TRBJ2-3,CASSRVTGTSGGGTDTQYF,TGCGCCAGCAGCCGAGTCACCGGGACTAGCGGGGGGGGCACAGATACGCAGTATTTT
NA,TRBV25-1,NA,TRBJ1-2,CASRKPGPYGYTF,TGTGCCAGCCGGAAACCGGGTCCCTATGGCTACACCTTC
once,TRBV6-5,NA,TRBJ2-5,CASSYVFGETQYF,TGTGCCAGCAGTTACGTTTTCGGAGAGACCCAGTACTTC
NA,TRBV2,NA,TRBJ1-1,CASSLTQVNTEAFF,TGTGCCAGCAGTTTAACACAGGTGAACACTGAAGCTTTCTTT
NA,TRBV5-8,TRBD1,TRBJ1-2,CASSSRQGEIYGYTF,TGTGCCAGCAGCTCTCGACAGGGAGAAATCTATGGCTACACCTTC
NA,TRBV12-3/TRBV12-4,NA,TRBJ1-2,CASTSGWAYGYTF,TGTGCCAGCACGAGCGGATGGGCCTATGGCTACACCTTC
NA,TRBV6-5,NA,TRBJ2-7,CASIDTASSYEQYF,TGTGCCAGCATCGACACCGCCAGCTCCTACGAGCAGTACTTC
NA,TRBV30,TRBD2,TRBJ2-3,CASGLAGMDTQYF,TGTGCCTCGGGACTAGCGGGAATGGATACGCAGTATTTT
NA,TRBV6-2/TRBV6-3,TRBD1,TRBJ2-3,CASSSGTGLGDTQYF,TGTGCCAGCAGCTCTGGGACAGGGTTAGGAGATACGCAGTATTTT
NA,TRBV19,TRBD2,TRBJ2-1,CASSIELAGGYNEQFF,TGTGCCAGTAGTATTGAACTAGCGGGAGGCTACAATGAGCAGTTCTTC
NA,TRBV7-2,TRBD2,TRBJ2-7,CASSGLAGADYEQYF,TGTGCCAGCAGCGGACTAGCGGGGGCCGACTACGAGCAGTACTTC
NA,TRBV3-1/TRBV3-2,TRBD2,TRBJ2-3,CASSHGGRGYTDTQYF,TGTGCCAGCAGCCATGGCGGGAGGGGGTACACAGATACGCAGTATTTT
NA,TRBV5-1,TRBD1,TRBJ1-1,CASRMWGQGRGRNTEAFF,TGCGCCAGCAGAATGTGGGGACAGGGGCGGGGAAGGAACACTGAAGCTTTCTTT
NA,TRBV6-2/TRBV6-3,NA,TRBJ1-5,CASSYPGQPQHF,TGTGCCAGCAGTTACCCCGGTCAGCCCCAGCATTTT
NA,TRBV5-5,TRBD1,TRBJ1-5,CASAPGTGDSNQPQHF,TGTGCCAGCGCTCCAGGGACAGGGGATAGCAATCAGCCCCAGCATTTT
NA,TRBV4-1,NA,TRBJ2-5,CASSQARSGLQETQYF,TGCGCCAGCAGCCAAGCCCGAAGCGGACTGCAAGAGACCCAGTACTTC
NA,TRBV2,TRBD1,TRBJ1-6,CASHPTGGQFTLHF,TGTGCCAGCCATCCTACAGGGGGACAATTCACCCTCCACTTT
NA,TRBV30,TRBD2,TRBJ2-4,CAWSVRGGRARRNIQYF,TGTGCCTGGAGTGTACGGGGTGGGAGGGCGAGGAGGAACATTCAGTACTTC
NA,TRBV7-6,TRBD2,TRBJ2-1,CASSLSGTSGSGELF,TGTGCCAGCAGCTTATCCGGGACTAGCGGGAGCGGGGAGCTCTTC
NA,TRBV24-1,TRBD2,TRBJ2-1,CATSDFTATSDYNEQFF,TGTGCCACCAGTGATTTTACCGCGACTAGCGACTACAATGAGCAGTTCTTC
NA,TRBV6-5,NA,TRBJ1-1,CASSYSMRGVGTEAFF,TGTGCCAGCAGTTACTCGATGCGGGGGGTTGGCACTGAAGCTTTCTTT
NA,TRBV7-9,NA,TRBJ2-3,CASSYDSNTDTQYF,TGTGCCAGCAGCTACGACAGTAACACAGATACGCAGTATTTT
NA,TRBV7-9,NA,TRBJ2-2,CASSLNPRQGGTGELFF,TGTGCCAGCAGCTTAAATCCCCGACAGGGAGGCACCGGGGAGCTGTTTTTT
NA,TRBV7-3,NA,TRBJ1-1,CASSSTAGWGNTEAFF,TGTGCCAGCAGCTCAACAGCAGGGTGGGGGAACACTGAAGCTTTCTTT
once,TRBV19,TRBD1,TRBJ1-2,CASTHGVGGGYTF,TGTGCCAGTACCCACGGGGTAGGGGGCGGCTACACCTTC
NA,TRBV28,TRBD1,TRBJ2-1,CASSFSGTGGYNEQFF,TGTGCCAGCAGTTTTTCCGGGACAGGGGGTTACAATGAGCAGTTCTTC
NA,TRBV6-5,NA,TRBJ1-4,CASRASGSWNEKLFF,TGTGCCAGCAGGGCCTCAGGGTCGTGGAATGAAAAACTGTTTTTT
NA,TRBV4-1,TRBD2,TRBJ2-1,CASSQGFRTSGRNEQFF,TGCGCCAGCAGCCAAGGGTTTAGGACTAGCGGGAGAAATGAGCAGTTCTTC
once,TRBV2,TRBD2,TRBJ2-5,CASTMGLAGGLLKTQYF,TGTGCCAGCACTATGGGACTAGCGGGAGGGCTTTTAAAGACCCAGTACTTC
NA,TRBV5-8,NA,TRBJ2-5,CASSSTIGRLQETQYF,TGTGCCAGCAGCTCGACGATTGGCAGGTTACAAGAGACCCAGTACTTC
NA,TRBV5-6,NA,TRBJ2-7,CASSLTGQGGYEQYF,TGTGCCAGCAGCTTGACAGGTCAGGGGGGCTACGAGCAGTACTTC
NA,TRBV19,TRBD1,TRBJ1-1,CASSGWLGTGEGVNTEAFF,TGTGCCAGTAGTGGATGGCTCGGGACAGGGGAGGGAGTGAACACTGAAGCTTTCTTT
NA,TRBV30,TRBD1,TRBJ2-2,CACRDRGYGELFF,TGTGCCTGCCGGGACAGGGGTTACGGGGAGCTGTTTTTT
once,TRBV7-2,NA,TRBJ2-5,CASTSGVRAYETQYF,TGTGCCAGCACCTCTGGAGTGCGGGCATACGAGACCCAGTACTTC